The T cell receptor (beta chain) under discussion was sequenced for a study of T cell repertoires in cytomegalovirus infection. Study-level background: CMV epitopes that were recently identified and HLA-C-restricted were used alongside well-studied HLA-B-restricted ones. CMV infection and matching HLA type were both indicated by public TCR beta signatures. Study-level points and caveats: The response measured ex vivo was dominated by TCR beta clonotypes (HLA-C-restricted and CMV-specific). Identification of carriers of CMV plus the relevant HLA was achieved through cumulative public TCR beta family frequency.

In TCRdb, the reads were re-called with MiXCR into one record per CDR3 protein. The sample has about a million distinct CDR3 sequences, 31% seen once. Concerning this clonotype: Antigen: not known.

Trimming at V came to 5 bases and at J to 5 bases, leaving 7 bases not matched to a gene. This CDR3 is built from 15 residues. Germline V gene lookup returns CDR1 MNHEY and CDR2 SVGEGT. The specimen comprised cultured CD8+ T cells from PBMCs, sampled from culture after CMV antigen stimulation. The clonotype comes from a human donor in good health (CMV status not recorded). Some clones in this sample may be carry-over from other donors' samples. This chain uses TRBV6-2 or TRBV6-3 with TRBJ2-2; 8 nucleotides align to TRBD2. The CDR3 sequence: CASSTLTGGTGELFF. Here the CDR3 DNA reads TGTGCCAGCAGTACTCTCACGGGGGGGACCGGGGAGCTGTTTTTT.